Reported below is one TCR beta chain. RNA transcripts were the source from which TCR beta CDR3 regions were amplified. The first-round RT-PCR employed HTBI primers together with the Qiagen OneStep RT-PCR kit. A multiplex PCR was then performed as the second round. In TCRdb, the multiplex PCR reads were re-called with MiXCR into one record per CDR3 protein. Here the sample spans 650,000 to 900,000 distinct CDR3 sequences, 35% to 50% being singletons. This sample was taken from a study of Graves' ophthalmopathy and Graves' hyperthyroidism. Germline CDR1 and CDR2: DFQATT and SNEGSKA (reference sequence). V gave up 5 bases and J gave up 3 bases; unmatched junction bases: 6. The CDR3 loop spans 13 amino acids.

Sample: peripheral blood. V is TRBV20-1 and J is TRBJ2-7; the match to TRBD1 covers 8 bases. The TCR comes from an adult man with Graves' ophthalmopathy. CDR3 protein: CSALGQGFYEQYF. DNA of the CDR3: TGCAGTGCTTTAGGACAGGGTTTCTACGAGCAGTACTTC.